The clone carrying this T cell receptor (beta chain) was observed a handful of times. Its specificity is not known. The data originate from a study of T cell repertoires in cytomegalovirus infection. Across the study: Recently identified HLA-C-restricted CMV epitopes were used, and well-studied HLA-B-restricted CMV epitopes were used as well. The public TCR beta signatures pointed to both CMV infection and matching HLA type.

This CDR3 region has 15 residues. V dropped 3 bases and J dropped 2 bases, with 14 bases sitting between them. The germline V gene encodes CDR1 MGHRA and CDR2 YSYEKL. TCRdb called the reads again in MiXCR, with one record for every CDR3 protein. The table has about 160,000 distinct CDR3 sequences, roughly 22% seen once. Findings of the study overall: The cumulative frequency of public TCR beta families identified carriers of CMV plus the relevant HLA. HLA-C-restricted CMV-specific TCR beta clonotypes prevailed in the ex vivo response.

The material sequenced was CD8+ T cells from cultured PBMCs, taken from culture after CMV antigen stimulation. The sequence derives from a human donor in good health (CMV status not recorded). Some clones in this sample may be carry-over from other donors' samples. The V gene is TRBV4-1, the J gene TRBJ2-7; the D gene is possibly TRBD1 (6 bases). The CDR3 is CASSQGSGDTYEQYF. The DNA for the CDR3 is TGCGCCAGCAGCCAGGGATCCGGGGACACCTACGAGCAGTACTTC.